One T cell receptor (beta chain) is described in this entry. This entry comes from a study of blood T cells in healthy people across ages. Sample-barcoded 5' priming and a J-beta primer mix drove a second PCR of 7 to 11 cycles. MiXCR was run by TCRdb on the 5' RACE reads, yielding one entry per CDR3 protein. The profile shows 660,000 or so distinct CDR3 sequences, roughly three fifths of them singletons. This clonotype was sampled from a man aged 55 to 69 in good health. Input material: blood.

The CDR3 loop is CASSPMASTDTQYF. The DNA for the CDR3 is TGTGCCAGCAGCCCTATGGCTAGCACAGATACGCAGTATTTT. The chain uses TRBV7-2 and TRBJ2-3; D remains ambiguous. The CDR3 covers 14 residues. Trimming pared 5 bases from V and 0 bases from J, leaving 9 bases between. Germline V CDR1 and CDR2: SGHTA, FQGNSA. The whole variable domain, filled in from reference TRBV7-2 and TRBJ2-3, reads GAGVSQSPSNKVTEKGKDVELRCDPISGHTALYWYRQSLGQGLEFLIYFQGNSAPDKSGLPSDRFSAERTGGSVSTLTIQRTQQEDSAVYLCASSPMASTDTQYFGPGTRLTVL.